A single sample is the source of the 8 T cell receptor beta chains below, sequenced in a study of T cells after yellow fever vaccination. Via MiXCR, TCRdb re-called the 5' RACE reads, giving one row per CDR3 protein. The repertoire includes about 310,000 distinct CDR3 sequences, 3.6% of them detected once, and roughly a quarter sits in the top ten. The source material was PBMCs, sampled on the day of the yellow fever booster vaccination. These receptors originate from a man younger than 30 who received the YFV17D yellow fever vaccine.

The V and J genes are TRBV7-2 and TRBJ1-1, with a tentative D call TRBD1 (5 bases). V was clipped by 6 bases and J by 0 bases, with 17 bases between them. This CDR3 is built from 16 residues. The germline CDR1 and CDR2 sequences are SGHTA and FQGNSA. The CDR3 is CASSSGSGRVNTEAFF. CDR3 bases: TGTGCCAGCAGTTCAGGGAGCGGGAGAGTGAACACTGAAGCTTTCTTT.

This clonotype was observed a few times. V gene TRBV6-2 or TRBV6-3 combines with J gene TRBJ2-1; TRBD2 might be the D (6 bases). The germline CDR1 and CDR2 sequences are MNHEY and SVGEGT. The CDR3 spans 17 residues. Trimming left V 6 bases short and J 0 bases short, with 18 bases between. The DNA of the CDR3 is TGTGCCAGCAGCCCCAATCAGCGGGCCTCCTCCTACAATGAGCAGTTCTTC. Translation: CASSPNQRASSYNEQFF.

This clonotype has just a few counts. This chain joins TRBV12-3 or TRBV12-4 and TRBJ2-2, with D possibly matching TRBD1 (6 bases). Between the trimmed V and J ends, which lost 3 bases and 2 bases, there was a span of 10 bases. The CDR3 covers 15 residues. The CDR3 DNA is TGTGCCAGCAGTTTGGAGGACAGAAACACCGGGGAGCTGTTTTTT. Translating gives CASSLEDRNTGELFF.

The genes are TRBV9 and TRBJ1-1; 7 nucleotides line up with TRBD1. Germline values: CDR1 SGDLS, CDR2 YYNGEE. The CDR3 is 15 amino acids. With 4 bases clipped from V and 1 base from J, the junction kept 7 bases outside the gene matches. The CDR3 region has the DNA TGTGCCAGCAGCCCGTTGACAGGGCAGAACACTGAAGCTTTCTTT. This gives the protein CASSPLTGQNTEAFF.

This clonotype was detected ten times or more. J is TRBJ2-2 and V is TRBV20-1, with D perhaps matching TRBD1 (5 bases). Between the trimmed V and J ends, which lost 3 bases and 4 bases, there was a span of 12 bases. There are 14 residues in the CDR3. CDR1 is DFQATT and CDR2 is SNEGSKA in the germline V gene (reference sequence). CDR3 in DNA: TGCAGTGCTAGTGGACACCTGACCACCGGGGAGCTGTTTTTT. It encodes CSASGHLTTGELFF.

This clonotype was seen a few times. The J gene is TRBJ1-6, the V gene TRBV20-1; maybe TRBD1 (5 bases). The germline V gene has CDR1 DFQATT and CDR2 SNEGSKA (reference sequence). The V end lost 2 bases, the J end lost 9 bases, and 11 bases lay between the germline ends. The length of the CDR3 is 13 residues. The CDR3 here is CSARSGGGSPLHF. The CDR3 DNA is TGCAGTGCTAGATCCGGGGGGGGTTCACCCCTCCACTTT.

J is TRBJ2-5 and V is TRBV10-3, with D perhaps matching TRBD1 (6 bases). Trimming shortened V by 4 bases and J by 1 base, and 10 bases separated the two germline ends. The CDR3 is 14 amino acids. Germline V gives CDR1 ENHRY, CDR2 SYGVKD. The CDR3 loop is CAISVDRSQETQYF. CDR3 nucleotide sequence: TGTGCCATCAGTGTCGACAGGTCCCAAGAGACCCAGTACTTC.

At least ten counts were recorded for this clonotype. The chain carries TRBV20-1 and TRBJ2-4; 8 bases line up with TRBD2. Germline loops: CDR1 DFQATT, CDR2 SNEGSKA (reference sequence). The CDR3 loop spans 14 amino acids. V shed 5 bases and J 1 base; nucleotides not matched to a gene: 4. The CDR3 spells CSAGASGAKNIQYF. CDR3 DNA sequence: TGCAGTGCTGGGGCTAGCGGGGCCAAAAACATTCAGTACTTC.